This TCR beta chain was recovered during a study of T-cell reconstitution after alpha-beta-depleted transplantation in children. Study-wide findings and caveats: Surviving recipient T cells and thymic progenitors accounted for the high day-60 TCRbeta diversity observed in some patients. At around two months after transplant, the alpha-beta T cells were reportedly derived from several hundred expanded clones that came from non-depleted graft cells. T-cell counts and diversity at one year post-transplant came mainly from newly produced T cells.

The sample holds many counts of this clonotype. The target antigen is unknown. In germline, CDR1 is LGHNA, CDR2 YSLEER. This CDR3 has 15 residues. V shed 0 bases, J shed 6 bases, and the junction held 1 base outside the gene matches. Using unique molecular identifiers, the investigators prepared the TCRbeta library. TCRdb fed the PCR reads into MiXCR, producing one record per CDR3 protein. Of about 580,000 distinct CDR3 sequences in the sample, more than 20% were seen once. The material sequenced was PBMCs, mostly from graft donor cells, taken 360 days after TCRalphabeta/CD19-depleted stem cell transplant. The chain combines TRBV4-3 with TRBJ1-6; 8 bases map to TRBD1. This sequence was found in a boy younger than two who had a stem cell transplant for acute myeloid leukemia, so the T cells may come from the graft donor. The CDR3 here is CASSQEDRANSPLHF. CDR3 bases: TGCGCCAGCAGCCAAGAGGACAGGGCTAATTCACCCCTCCACTTT.